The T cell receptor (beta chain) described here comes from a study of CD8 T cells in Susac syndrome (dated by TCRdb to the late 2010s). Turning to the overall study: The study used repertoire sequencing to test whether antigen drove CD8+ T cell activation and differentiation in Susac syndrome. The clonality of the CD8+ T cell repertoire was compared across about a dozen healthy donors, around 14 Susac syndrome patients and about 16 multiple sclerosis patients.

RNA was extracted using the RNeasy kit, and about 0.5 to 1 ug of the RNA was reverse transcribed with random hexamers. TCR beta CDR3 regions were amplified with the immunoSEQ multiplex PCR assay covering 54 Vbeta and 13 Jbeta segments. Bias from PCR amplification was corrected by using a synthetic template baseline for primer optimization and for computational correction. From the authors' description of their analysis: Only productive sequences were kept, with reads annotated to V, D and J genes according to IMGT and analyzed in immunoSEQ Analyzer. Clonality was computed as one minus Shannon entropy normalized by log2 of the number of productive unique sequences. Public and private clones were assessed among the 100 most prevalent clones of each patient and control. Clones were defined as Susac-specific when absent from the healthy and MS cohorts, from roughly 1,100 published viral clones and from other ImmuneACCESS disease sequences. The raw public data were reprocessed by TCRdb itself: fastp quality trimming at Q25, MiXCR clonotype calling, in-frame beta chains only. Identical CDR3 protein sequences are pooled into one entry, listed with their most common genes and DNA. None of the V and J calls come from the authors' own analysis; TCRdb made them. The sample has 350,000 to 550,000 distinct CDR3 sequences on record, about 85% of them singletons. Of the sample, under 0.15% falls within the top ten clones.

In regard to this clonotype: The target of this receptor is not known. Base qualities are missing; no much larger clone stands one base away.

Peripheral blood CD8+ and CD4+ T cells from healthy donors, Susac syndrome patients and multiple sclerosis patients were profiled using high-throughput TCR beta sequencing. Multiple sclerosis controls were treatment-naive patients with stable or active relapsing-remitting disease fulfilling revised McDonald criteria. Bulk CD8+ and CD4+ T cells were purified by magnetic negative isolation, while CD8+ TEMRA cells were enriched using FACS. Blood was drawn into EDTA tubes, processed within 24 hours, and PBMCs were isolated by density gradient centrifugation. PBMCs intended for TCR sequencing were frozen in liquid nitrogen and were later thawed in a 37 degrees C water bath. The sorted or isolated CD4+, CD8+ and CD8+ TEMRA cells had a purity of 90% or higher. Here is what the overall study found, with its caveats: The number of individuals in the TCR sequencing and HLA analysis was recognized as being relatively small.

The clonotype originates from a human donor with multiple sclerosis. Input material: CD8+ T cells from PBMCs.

This receptor carries the CDR3 CASSLMSSGYTF. The DNA reads as follows: TGTGCCAGCAGCTTAATGAGCTCTGGCTACACCTTC. The V and J segments used are TRBV7-9 and TRBJ1-2; confidence is insufficient to name the D gene. The CDR3 sequence holds 12 residues, the cysteine and phenylalanine included. This entry keeps only the CDR3 DNA: 36 bases, framed from base 1. Trimming costs V 2 bases and J 7 bases, and their ends lie 8 bases apart. Reading the germline V gene (reference sequence) gives CDR1 SEHNR and CDR2 FQNEAQ. With the portions outside the CDR3 filled from the reference TRBV7-9 and TRBJ1-2 genes, the complete variable region becomes DTGVSQNPRHKITKRGQNVTFRCDPISEHNRLYWYRQTLGQGPEFLTYFQNEAQLEKSRLLSDRFSAERPKGSFSTLEIQRTEQGDSAMYLCASSLMSSGYTFGSGTRLTVV.